The 28 T cell receptor beta chains listed next were all sequenced from one sample in a study of blood T cells in healthy people across ages. With a J-beta primer mix and a sample-barcoded 5' primer, a second PCR ran about 6 to 11 cycles. One entry per CDR3 protein results from TCRdb running MiXCR on the 5' RACE reads. In the table there are about 930,000 distinct CDR3 sequences, just under 30% of which are singletons. In addition, the sample was reused for a study of T cells of mothers and their children.

Sequenced sample: blood. The receptors derive from a woman in her thirties or forties in good health.

This clonotype came up a few times. The rearrangement uses TRBV7-9 and TRBJ2-4; 7 bases line up with TRBD1. Germline-derived CDR1 and CDR2 are SEHNR and FQNEAQ (reference sequence). Losses at the gene ends were 4 bases for V and 4 bases for J; bases not matched to a gene: 10. This CDR3 is built from 16 residues. CDR3: CASSSPPGTDKNIQYF. The DNA for the CDR3 is TGTGCCAGCAGCTCGCCTCCCGGGACAGATAAAAACATTCAGTACTTC.

Concerning this clonotype itself: This may stem from a read error, because a much larger clone lies one nucleotide away. The rearrangement uses TRBV4-3 and TRBJ1-2; the match to TRBD1 covers 8 bases. The CDR3 covers 13 residues. The V and J ends lost 0 bases and 10 bases, in that order; junction bases with no gene match: 4. Germline V gene data show CDR1 as LGHNA and CDR2 as YSLEER. The CDR3 DNA is TGCGCCAGCAGCCAAGAAACAGGGGGTGACTACACCTTC. Translated, it gives CASSQETGGDYTF.

The rearrangement joins TRBV7-9 to TRBJ1-3, with D possibly matching TRBD1 (6 bases). Germline-derived CDR1 and CDR2 are SEHNR and FQNEAQ (reference sequence). The CDR3 totals 14 residues. The V end was cut by 8 bases, the J end by 2 bases, with 13 bases between. The CDR3 reads CASRPGTTGNTIYF. The CDR3 region has the DNA TGTGCCAGCCGACCGGGGACAACTGGAAACACCATATATTTT.

The table lists this clonotype with many counts. The chain is built from TRBV20-1 and TRBJ1-2, with 8 nucleotides matching TRBD1. The trim removed 5 bases at V and 7 bases at J, leaving 15 bases unmatched. Germline CDR1 reads DFQATT; CDR2 reads SNEGSKA (reference sequence). The CDR3 extends over 15 amino acids. In nucleotides, the CDR3 is TGCAGTGCTGGTGACGGGACAGGCCCTTCGGGTGGCTACACCTTC. This sequence encodes CSAGDGTGPSGGYTF.

The V call is TRBV11-2, the J call TRBJ1-1, with unresolved D. The CDR3 has 16 residues. Trimming stripped 4 bases from V and 5 bases from J, with 20 bases between. Germline V gene data show CDR1 as SGHAT and CDR2 as FQNNGV. The CDR3 nucleotides are TGTGCCAGCAGCTCCCCTTACGGGGTTGGGCATACTGAAGCTTTCTTT. Translating it yields CASSSPYGVGHTEAFF.

The chain carries TRBV10-1 and TRBJ2-1; 7 bases map to TRBD2. The CDR3 runs 15 residues. Germline V gene sequence: CDR1 WNHNN, CDR2 SYGVQD (reference sequence). The trim removed 0 bases at V and 5 bases at J, leaving 4 bases unmatched. The CDR3 DNA follows: TGCGCCAGCAGTGAGTCCGGCGGGGGAGACAATGAGCAGTTCTTC. Residues: CASSESGGGDNEQFF.

This clonotype was seen more than once but under ten times. The V and J genes are TRBV5-1 and TRBJ2-1; D uncertain. In germline, CDR1 is SGHRS, CDR2 YFSETQ. This CDR3 spans 13 amino acids. Trimming pared 4 bases from V and 5 bases from J, leaving 10 bases between. This CDR3 reads CASSRAWDNEQFF. DNA of the CDR3: TGCGCCAGCAGCAGGGCTTGGGACAATGAGCAGTTCTTC.

This clonotype occurred a few times. Compared with germline, one end of the junction differs, possibly owing to a read error. The genes are TRBV5-1 and TRBJ2-3; D is possibly TRBD2 (6 bases). In germline, CDR1 is SGHRS, CDR2 YFSETQ. This CDR3 has 15 amino acids. CDR3 bases: TGCGCCTGCAGCCTGTCTGGCGGGGGCACAGATACGCAGTATTTT. This translates into CACSLSGGGTDTQYF.

There are a few counts of this clonotype. The rearrangement links TRBV7-2 to TRBJ1-2; maybe TRBD1 (6 bases). Trimming took 4 bases from V and 0 from J, leaving 9 bases between them. Germline-derived CDR1 and CDR2 are SGHTA and FQGNSA. The CDR3 is 14 residues long. The CDR3 DNA reads as TGTGCCAGCAGCTCAAACAGGGCTAACTATGGCTACACCTTC. Translating gives CASSSNRANYGYTF.

This clonotype appeared many times. This sequence joins TRBV19 and TRBJ2-1; D might be TRBD1 (7 bases). The germline gives CDR1 LNHDA, CDR2 SQIVND (reference sequence). This CDR3 is built from 15 residues. The germline V and J ends were trimmed by 6 bases and 5 bases, with 17 bases remaining between them. CDR3: CASRSRGARNNEQFF. The CDR3 DNA follows: TGTGCCAGTAGGTCCAGGGGGGCCAGGAACAATGAGCAGTTCTTC.

This clonotype was recorded a few times. It may be a read error: a sequence one base away is much more abundant. The DNA of the CDR3 is TGTGCCAGCAGCGTAGACGGTCTCGGGGGGACCCAGTACTTC. This sequence encodes CASSVDGLGGTQYF. The V gene is TRBV9, the J gene TRBJ2-5; D possibly corresponds to TRBD2 (6 bases). Germline CDR1 and CDR2: SGDLS and YYNGEE. V was pared by 0 bases and J by 7 bases, with 13 bases between. This CDR3 comprises 14 residues. The full variable domain, completed using reference TRBV9 and TRBJ2-5, is DSGVTQTPKHLITATGQRVTLRCSPRSGDLSVYWYQQSLDQGLQFLIQYYNGEERAKGNILERFSAQQFPDLHSELNLSSLELGDSALYFCASSVDGLGGTQYFGPGTRLLVL.

V gene TRBV7-9 combines with J gene TRBJ1-1; a weak D match, TRBD1 (5 bases). Trimming stripped 6 bases from V and 0 bases from J, with 14 bases between. The CDR3 length is 15 residues. The germline CDR1 and CDR2 sequences are SEHNR and FQNEAQ (reference sequence). CDR3 sequence reads: CASSHSQDLNTEAFF. The DNA for the CDR3 is TGTGCCAGCAGTCACTCACAGGATCTGAACACTGAAGCTTTCTTT.

As to this clonotype: A much larger clonotype is one base distant, so this may be a read error. The CDR3 loop reads CTSSSEPQEYF. Here the CDR3 DNA reads TGTACCAGCAGTTCGGAGCCACAGGAGTACTTC. This chain joins TRBV12-3 or TRBV12-4 and TRBJ2-7; possible D gene TRBD1, 5 bases. The CDR3 contains 11 residues.

The chain employs TRBV11-2 and TRBJ1-1, with D unclear. This CDR3 has 14 residues. V gave up 2 bases and J gave up 6 bases, with 13 bases separating them. CDR1 and CDR2 from the germline V gene are SGHAT and FQNNGV. Written as DNA, the CDR3 is TGTGCCAGCAGCTTAACCGGGATTAGTGCTGAAGCTTTCTTT. Encoded protein: CASSLTGISAEAFF.

This clonotype was counted ten times or more. This chain joins TRBV7-3 and TRBJ2-7; D is possibly TRBD1 or TRBD2 (5 bases each). Germline CDR1 and CDR2: SGHTA and FQGTGA. The CDR3 has 13 amino acids. Deletions cut 6 bases from V and 6 bases from J, with 15 bases between. CDR3: CASRRRVGPEQYF. CDR3 nucleotide sequence: TGTGCCAGCAGGCGGAGAGTGGGACCCGAGCAGTACTTC.

This clonotype has at least ten counts. The chain uses TRBV15 and TRBJ2-7, with 9 bases aligning to TRBD1. Trimming cost V 5 bases and J 1 base; bases outside gene matches: 3. Germline CDR1 reads LNHNV; CDR2 reads YYDKDF (reference sequence). CDR3 length: 14 amino acids. DNA of the CDR3: TGTGCCACCAGCCCCGACAGGGGGTCCTACGAGCAGTACTTC. Its translation: CATSPDRGSYEQYF.

This clonotype was observed a handful of times. The rearrangement uses TRBV11-2 and TRBJ2-5, with TRBD2 identical over 7 bases. The V and J ends lost 5 bases and 1 base, in that order; junction bases with no gene match: 7. The CDR3 extends over 15 amino acids. Germline V gene data show CDR1 as SGHAT and CDR2 as FQNNGV. The CDR3 bases are TGTGCCAGCAGCGCATTACTAGCGTCCCAAGAGACCCAGTACTTC. Protein: CASSALLASQETQYF.

This clonotype was counted ten times or more. This chain joins TRBV7-9 and TRBJ2-1; D is uncertain. The CDR3 consists of 13 residues. Trimming took 1 base from V and 6 from J, leaving 7 bases between them. The germline V gene encodes CDR1 SEHNR and CDR2 FQNEAQ (reference sequence). For the CDR3, the DNA is TGTGCCAGCAGCTTAGTTTCCCCCAATGAGCAGTTCTTC. Protein: CASSLVSPNEQFF.

This clonotype was recorded many times. The chain joins TRBV7-9 to TRBJ2-1; 7 nucleotides agree with TRBD1. The CDR3 has 15 residues. V lost 5 bases and J lost 2; bases outside the gene matches: 6. The germline V gene has CDR1 SEHNR and CDR2 FQNEAQ (reference sequence). The DNA for the CDR3 is TGTGCCAGCAGCCGCCCCAGGGGGACCTACAATGAGCAGTTCTTC. Its translation is CASSRPRGTYNEQFF.

This clonotype was found a few times. The chain links TRBV11-1 to TRBJ1-3; 7 bases are a match to TRBD1. V lost 4 bases and J lost 0; bases outside the gene matches: 6. The CDR3 consists of 16 residues. Germline assignment: CDR1 SGHAT and CDR2 FQDESV (reference sequence). In nucleotides, the CDR3 is TGTGCCAGCAGCTCGGGACAGCAAATCTCTGGAAACACCATATATTTT. Amino acid sequence: CASSSGQQISGNTIYF.

This clonotype was observed many times. The chain couples TRBV5-3 to TRBJ2-1, with 9 bases aligning to TRBD2. TRBV5-3 is flagged as an ORF with uncertain function. V was pared by 4 bases and J by 8 bases, with 16 bases of the junction left unmatched. The CDR3 contains 17 residues. The CDR3 region has the DNA TGTGCCAGAAGCGCAAGGGTAGCGGGGGCCAAGATCTATGAGCAGTTCTTC. Its protein product is CARSARVAGAKIYEQFF.

This clonotype has a handful of counts. This chain joins TRBV6-6 and TRBJ1-5; no definite D call. The length of the CDR3 is 15 residues. Trimming took 8 bases from V and 2 from J, leaving 16 bases between them. CDR1 is MNHNY, CDR2 SVGAGI, per germline (reference sequence). DNA for the CDR3: TGTGCCAGCGAGACGGGGTTTGTGGGCAATCAGCCCCAGCATTTT. Encoded protein: CASETGFVGNQPQHF.

The chain joins TRBV20-1 to TRBJ2-3, with 7 nucleotides matching TRBD2. Trimming cost V 6 bases and J 6 bases; bases outside gene matches: 12. The CDR3 has 14 amino acids. Per germline, CDR1 DFQATT and CDR2 SNEGSKA (reference sequence). DNA for the CDR3: TGCAGTGCAAACCGGGACGGGAGGTGGGATACGCAGTATTTT. Amino acid sequence: CSANRDGRWDTQYF.

The chain joins TRBV20-1 to TRBJ1-2; D gene ambiguous. Trimming stripped 3 bases from V and 2 bases from J, with 7 bases between. The germline gives CDR1 DFQATT, CDR2 SNEGSKA (reference sequence). CDR3 length: 12 residues. CDR3 coding DNA: TGCAGTGCTAGGCAGCCCAACTATGGCTACACCTTC. Amino acids: CSARQPNYGYTF.

This clonotype came up many times. V and J are TRBV20-1 and TRBJ2-4, with 8 positions matching TRBD1. The J call may be wrong; the DNA end is better matched by TRBJ2-7. Germline CDR1 DFQATT, CDR2 SNEGSKA (reference sequence). There are 12 residues in the CDR3. The chain's CDR3 is CSAFGQGNEQYF. CDR3 coding DNA: TGCAGTGCTTTTGGACAGGGCAACGAGCAGTACTTC.

The sample holds many counts of this clonotype. The chain has TRBV28 and TRBJ1-2, with a weak D call TRBD1 (6 bases). V lost 6 bases and J 4 bases, leaving 9 bases between the germline ends. Looked up from germline, CDR1 is MDHEN and CDR2 is SYDVKM. This CDR3 contains 12 residues. Written as DNA, the CDR3 is TGTGCCAGCAGCCAACAGGGCTATGGCTACACCTTC. As protein: CASSQQGYGYTF.

With respect to this clonotype: A much larger clone lies one base from this, so it may be a read error. V gene TRBV6-4 combines with J gene TRBJ2-7; the match to TRBD1 covers 7 bases. This CDR3 spans 16 amino acids. The J segment lost 5 bases and the V segment lost 0 bases, leaving 10 bases of the junction unmatched. Germline lookup yields CDR1 MRHNA and CDR2 SNTAGT. The CDR3 DNA reads as TGTGCCAGCAGTGACTCAGACAGGGATGAATCCCACGAGCAGTACTTC. Protein product: CASSDSDRDESHEQYF.

Many counts were recorded for this clonotype. The chain links TRBV4-3 to TRBJ1-2; D remains unclear. CDR1 is LGHNA and CDR2 is YSLEER in the germline V gene. The CDR3 length is 15 residues. V was shortened by 0 bases and J by 2 bases, with 10 bases between the two germline ends. This chain's CDR3 is CASSQDLGNNYGYTF. The CDR3 DNA reads TGCGCCAGCAGCCAAGACTTAGGCAACAACTATGGCTACACCTTC.